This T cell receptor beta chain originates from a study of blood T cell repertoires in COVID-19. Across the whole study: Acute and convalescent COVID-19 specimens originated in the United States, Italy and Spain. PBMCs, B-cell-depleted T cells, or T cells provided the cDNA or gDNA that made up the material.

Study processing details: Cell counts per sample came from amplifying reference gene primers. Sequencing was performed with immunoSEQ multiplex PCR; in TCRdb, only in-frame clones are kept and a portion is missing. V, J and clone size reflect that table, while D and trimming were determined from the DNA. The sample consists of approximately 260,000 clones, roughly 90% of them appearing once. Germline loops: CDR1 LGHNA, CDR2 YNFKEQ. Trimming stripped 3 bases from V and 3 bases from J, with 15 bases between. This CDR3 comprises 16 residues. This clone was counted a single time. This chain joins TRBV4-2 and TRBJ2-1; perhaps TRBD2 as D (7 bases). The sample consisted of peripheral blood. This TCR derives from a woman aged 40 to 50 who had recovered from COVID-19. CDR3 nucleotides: TGTGCCAGCAGCCAGGCCGGGGGGCTAGTCTACAATGAGCAGTTCTTC. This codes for CASSQAGGLVYNEQFF.